This T cell receptor (beta chain) was captured in a study of T cell changes during pregnancy in multiple sclerosis. From germline, CDR1 is MNHEY and CDR2 SVGAGI. V shed 0 bases and J shed 6 bases, with 8 bases lying between them. The CDR3 is 13 amino acids. TCRdb's table, derived via immunoSEQ multiplex PCR, lists solely in-frame clones and lacks some. The table includes 84,000 or so clones, over 90% detected once. This material consisted of peripheral blood, taken in the third trimester of pregnancy. This receptor was identified in a female donor with multiple sclerosis, enrolled in a pregnancy study. The gene calls are TRBV6-5 and TRBJ1-1, with D uncertain. The CDR3 here is CASSYSKSAEAFF. The CDR3 nucleotides read TGTGCCAGCAGTTACTCGAAGTCGGCTGAAGCTTTCTTT.